A selection of T cell receptor beta chains follows, all from one sample in a study of cytomegalovirus exposure and HLA in healthy donors. The table came from immunoSEQ multiplex PCR; TCRdb's copy has only in-frame clones and leaves some out. The table records about 160,000 clones, roughly 80% of them present only once. The sequenced sample consisted of PBMCs. These receptors were collected from a woman in her thirties in good health and CMV-seropositive. The CDR3 runs from the conserved cysteine through the conserved F or W. The D gene is left open where the match is weak. The size entry is marked missing in some rows and otherwise reads once, few, many or a size class.

>few|TRBD1|TRBV2|TRBJ1-2
TGTGCCAGCAGCGCCGACAGGGAAGGTGGCTACACCTTC
CASSADREGGYTF
>NA|NA|TRBV6-5|TRBJ2-7
TGTGCCAGCAGTGCTCCGGGCAGGGACTACGAGCAGTACTTC
CASSAPGRDYEQYF
>NA|TRBD1|TRBV11-3|TRBJ2-2
TGTGCCAGCAGCCCGGGACAGGGTACCGGGGAGCTGTTTTTT
CASSPGQGTGELFF
>NA|NA|TRBV18|TRBJ1-4
TGTGCCGGCTCACCGACAGCAGATGGCGAAAAACTGTTTTTT
CAGSPTADGEKLFF
>NA|TRBD1|TRBV19|TRBJ1-5
TGTGCCAGTAGTATCCCGGACAGGGGACGGAATCAGCCCCAGCATTTT
CASSIPDRGRNQPQHF
>NA|NA|TRBV2|TRBJ1-2
TGTGCCAGCAGTCCTGGGCTCTATGGCTACACCTTC
CASSPGLYGYTF
>NA|NA|TRBV5-6|TRBJ2-7
TGTGCCAGCAGCTTGGCAGGAGGGGGCCTTAACCCCTCCTACGAGCAGTACTTC
CASSLAGGGLNPSYEQYF
>NA|NA|TRBV27|TRBJ2-7
TGTGCCAGCAGCTACCGCCGTGACGAGCAGTACTTC
CASSYRRDEQYF
>NA|NA|TRBV9|TRBJ2-7
TGTGCCAGCAGCACCCGGGACTCTAAAACCTACGAGCAGTACTTC
CASSTRDSKTYEQYF
>NA|TRBD1|TRBV6-1|TRBJ1-4
TGTGCCAGCACGGGACAGTTAAATGAAAAACTGTTTTTT
CASTGQLNEKLFF
>NA|TRBD2|TRBV7-9|TRBJ2-7
TGTGCCAGCAGCTCGCTCGGGGGGGGACGGTCCTACGAGCAGTACTTC
CASSSLGGGRSYEQYF
>NA|TRBD2|TRBV30|TRBJ2-1
TGTGCCTGGACTAGCGGGGGTTACTACAATGAGCAGTTCTTC
CAWTSGGYYNEQFF
>NA|TRBD1|TRBV7-2|TRBJ2-7
TGTGCCAGCAGCTTAGGTCCCACGGGACAGGGGACCTACGAGCAGTACTTC
CASSLGPTGQGTYEQYF
>NA|NA|TRBV9|TRBJ1-6
TGTGCCAGCAGCCCAGGAACGGGGATTCATTCACCCCTCCACTTT
CASSPGTGIHSPLHF
>NA|NA|TRBV5-1|TRBJ2-7
TGTGCCAGCAGCAGACAAAGGAAGGAAGAATACGCGGAGCAGTACTTC
CASSRQRKEEYAEQYF
>NA|NA|TRBV7-2|TRBJ2-7
TGTGCCAGCAGCTCCGCAACTAGTTTCCGCGACGAGCAGTACTTC
CASSSATSFRDEQYF
>NA|NA|TRBV7-2|TRBJ2-7
TGTGCCAGCAGCTTAGGCGGCTCCCCCTACGAGCAGTACTTC
CASSLGGSPYEQYF
>few|NA|TRBV4-3|TRBJ2-7
TGCGCCAGCAGCAAAGCCACAGGGTATCCTCCCTACGAGCAGTACTTC
CASSKATGYPPYEQYF
>NA|TRBD2|TRBV5-1|TRBJ2-6
TGCGCCAGCAGCTTGTTTACAACGGGGGGGCCAGGTGGGGCCAACGTCCTGACTTTC
CASSLFTTGGPGGANVLTF
>NA|TRBD1|TRBV5-1|TRBJ1-2
TGCGCCAGCAGCTTACGGACAGGCTACTATGGCTACACCTTC
CASSLRTGYYGYTF
>NA|TRBD2|TRBV29-1|TRBJ2-1
TGCAGCGGGGGGGGCAATGAGCAGTTCTTC
CSGGGNEQFF
>NA|TRBD1|TRBV7-6|TRBJ1-2
TGTGCCAGCAGTTCTACAGGGGGACTCTATGGCTACACCTTC
CASSSTGGLYGYTF
>once|NA|TRBV9|TRBJ2-5
TGTGCCAGCAGCGTAGATGGGAGGAGGGCAGAACTCCAAGAGACCCAGTACTTC
CASSVDGRRAELQETQYF
>once|NA|TRBV6-5|TRBJ2-3
TGTGCCAGCAGTTACTCCGGGACTGGAGGCACAGATACGCAGTATTTT
CASSYSGTGGTDTQYF